These 27 T cell receptor beta chains were sequenced from one sample in a study of control samples from healthy donors and cancer patients. Profiled with immunoSEQ multiplex PCR; TCRdb holds only in-frame clones, not every one. This table has over 150,000 clones, around 87% appearing once. Sequencing was carried out using blood. These TCRs come from a woman between 50 and 59 years old in good health.

The V gene is TRBV29-1, the J gene TRBJ1-1; D may be TRBD1 (5 bases). V was cut by 7 bases and J by 7 bases, with 10 bases left in between. Germline V gives CDR1 SQVTM, CDR2 ANQGSEA. The CDR3 spans 10 residues. The CDR3 nucleotides are TGCAGCGCCTACCAGGGTGAAGCTTTCTTT. Its translation: CSAYQGEAFF.

This chain links TRBV27 with TRBJ1-2; the match to TRBD1 covers 8 bases. The CDR3 sequence is 12 residues long. With V trimmed by 6 bases and J by 8 bases, 5 bases remained unmatched. Germline values: CDR1 MNHEY, CDR2 SMNVEV (reference sequence). The CDR3 sequence: CASRDRAEGYTF. The CDR3 coding sequence is TGTGCCAGCAGGGACAGGGCCGAAGGCTACACCTTC.

The J gene is TRBJ2-1, the V gene TRBV7-3, with D possibly matching TRBD2 (6 bases). V lost 5 bases to trimming and J lost 10 bases, with 9 bases between them. The CDR3 is 11 amino acids. From germline, CDR1 is SGHTA and CDR2 FQGTGA. The CDR3: CASSASGEQFF. The CDR3 nucleotides read TGTGCCAGCAGCGCAAGCGGGGAGCAGTTCTTC.

With regard to this clone: One end of the junction varies from germline; a read error may be responsible. The chain carries TRBV5-6 and TRBJ1-1; no reliable D call. The CDR3 runs to 15 residues. Germline V CDR1 and CDR2: SGHDT, YYEEEE. CDR3 residues: CASSLDFRGKPEPFF. The CDR3 DNA reads as TGTGCCAGCAGCTTGGATTTCCGAGGGAAGCCTGAACCTTTCTTT.

This clone was seen once. This chain's CDR3 is CASSFSGASPQHF. CDR3 DNA sequence: TGTGCCAGCAGTTTTTCGGGGGCCTCTCCCCAGCATTTT. The chain recombines TRBV12-3 or TRBV12-4 with TRBJ1-5; TRBD1 is a possible D gene (6 bases). The CDR3 extends over 13 amino acids. V lost 3 bases and J 10 bases, leaving 13 bases between the germline ends.

Concerning this clone: This sample includes further DNA sequences coding for the same CDR3. The chain combines TRBV7-2 with TRBJ2-1; 10 bases agree with TRBD2. The CDR3 covers 15 residues. V dropped 5 bases and J dropped 4; count of bases not matched to a gene: 5. CDR1 and CDR2 (germline): SGHTA, FQGNSA. The CDR3, as DNA: TGTGCCAGCAGCCTTAGCGGGGGGCCTTACAATGAGCAGTTCTTC. Translated, it gives CASSLSGGPYNEQFF.

The genes are TRBV2 and TRBJ2-1, with D perhaps being TRBD1 or TRBD2 (5 bases each). Germline V gives CDR1 SNHLY, CDR2 FYNNEI. The V end lost 5 bases, the J end lost 3 bases, and 14 bases lay between the germline ends. The CDR3 has 15 residues. In DNA, the CDR3 is TGTGCCAGCAGTTACCAGGGACCCCTCTACAATGAGCAGTTCTTC. Protein: CASSYQGPLYNEQFF.

The V and J genes are TRBV5-4 and TRBJ2-2; 8 bases are a match to TRBD1. The CDR3 runs 16 residues. Looked up from germline, CDR1 is SGHNT and CDR2 is YYREEE (reference sequence). V gave up 4 bases and J gave up 6 bases; unmatched junction bases: 11. CDR3 amino acids: CASSLLGQGIAGELFF. The CDR3 nucleotides read TGTGCCAGCAGCCTCTTAGGACAGGGAATAGCCGGGGAGCTGTTTTTT.

V usage is TRBV7-3 and J usage is TRBJ2-5; 8 positions match TRBD1. This CDR3 comprises 14 residues. V was pared by 4 bases and J by 2 bases, with 3 bases of the junction left unmatched. Germline assignment: CDR1 SGHTA and CDR2 FQGTGA. The CDR3 DNA sequence: TGTGCCAGCAGCTCCGGACAGGGACAAGAGACCCAGTACTTC. Protein product: CASSSGQGQETQYF.

The chain joins TRBV12-3 or TRBV12-4 to TRBJ2-2; 7 nucleotides match TRBD1. CDR3 size: 13 residues. J gave up 7 bases and V 6 bases, and 5 bases lay outside the gene matches. The CDR3 loop is CASSRDRVGELFF. The CDR3 DNA is TGTGCCAGCAGCCGCGACAGGGTCGGGGAGCTGTTTTTT.

The genes are TRBV11-3 and TRBJ2-5; tentatively, D is TRBD1 (6 bases). The ends were cut back, 2 bases at V and 3 bases at J, with 10 bases in the middle. Germline values: CDR1 SGHNT, CDR2 YENEEA. The CDR3 covers 14 residues. The CDR3 region has the DNA TGTGCCAGCAGCTTAAGTTACAGGGAAGAGACCCAGTACTTC. This sequence encodes CASSLSYREETQYF.

The table lists this clone with a count of one. The J gene is TRBJ2-1, the V gene TRBV7-9; TRBD2 agrees at 10 bases. J was trimmed by 8 bases and V by 3 bases; bases with no gene match: 10. CDR3 length: 16 residues. Germline CDR1 is SEHNR and CDR2 is FQNEAQ (reference sequence). CDR3 nucleotides: TGTGCCAGCAGCTTCCCTCTAGCGGGAGAGTTAGATGAGCAGTTCTTC. Translation: CASSFPLAGELDEQFF.

The J gene is TRBJ1-3, the V gene TRBV19; D ambiguous. The CDR3 is 14 amino acids. Per germline, CDR1 LNHDA and CDR2 SQIVND (reference sequence). The V gene lost 5 bases and the J gene lost 4 bases, with 12 bases spanning the gap. The CDR3 reads CASSAARWGNTIYF. The CDR3 DNA is TGTGCCAGTAGTGCCGCCCGGTGGGGAAACACCATATATTTT.

A single count supports this clone. This chain uses TRBV28 with TRBJ2-1, with D maybe TRBD2 (7 bases). This CDR3 spans 14 amino acids. The germline gives CDR1 MDHEN, CDR2 SYDVKM. V was cut by 2 bases and J by 6 bases, with 11 bases left in between. CDR3 nucleotide sequence: TGTGCCAGCAGTTTAGGGGGGGGGCTCAATGAGCAGTTCTTC. Its protein product is CASSLGGGLNEQFF. The full variable domain, in which reference TRBV28 and TRBJ2-1 provide the parts outside the CDR3, is DVKVTQSSRYLVKRTGEKVFLECVQDMDHENMFWYRQDPGLGLRLIYFSYDVKMKEKGDIPEGYSVSREKKERFSLILESASTNQTSMYLCASSLGGGLNEQFFGPGTRLTVL.

CDR3: CASSLGQQETQYF. The CDR3 DNA reads as TGTGCCAGCAGTTTAGGGCAGCAAGAGACCCAGTACTTC. V and J are TRBV28 and TRBJ2-5; D is uncertain. CDR3 size: 13 residues. Germline CDR1 and CDR2: MDHEN and SYDVKM. Trimming cost V 2 bases and J 2 bases, with 6 bases left between them.

This sequence joins TRBV5-5 and TRBJ1-4; D is ambiguous. This CDR3 comprises 13 residues. Trimming took 4 bases from V and 6 from J, leaving 10 bases between them. The germline V gene has CDR1 SGHKS and CDR2 YYEKEE (reference sequence). The CDR3 is CASSRNWDEKLFF. CDR3 in DNA: TGTGCCAGCAGCCGAAACTGGGATGAAAAACTGTTTTTT.

The rearrangement joins TRBV18 to TRBJ1-3; TRBD1 matches at 8 bases. The junction had 2 bases not matched to a gene; V was cut back by 3 bases and J by 7 bases. The CDR3 contains 13 residues. CDR1 KGHSH and CDR2 LQKENI come from the germline V gene. The CDR3 loop is CASSPGQDNTIYF. The CDR3 coding sequence is TGTGCCAGCTCACCGGGACAGGATAACACCATATATTTT.

The V call is TRBV19, the J call TRBJ2-1; 12 positions match TRBD2. The junction had 6 bases not matched to a gene; V was cut back by 5 bases and J by 7 bases. The CDR3 is made up of 15 amino acids. Germline CDR1 reads LNHDA; CDR2 reads SQIVND (reference sequence). This CDR3 is CASSRLAGEGNEQFF. The CDR3 coding sequence is TGTGCCAGTAGTCGACTAGCGGGAGAGGGGAATGAGCAGTTCTTC.

This rearrangement joins TRBV5-5 to TRBJ1-1; no reliable D call. In germline, CDR1 is SGHKS, CDR2 YYEKEE (reference sequence). The CDR3 has 13 residues. V was cut by 0 bases and J by 6 bases, with 9 bases left in between. This chain's CDR3 is CASSLGRVPEAFF. DNA for the CDR3: TGTGCCAGCAGCTTGGGGAGGGTGCCTGAAGCTTTCTTT.

The chain carries TRBV14 and TRBJ2-3; D unresolved. V shed 0 bases and J shed 2 bases, with 9 bases lying between them. The CDR3 runs to 15 residues. Germline V gene lookup returns CDR1 SGHDN and CDR2 FVKESK. CDR3 nucleotides: TGTGCCAGCAGCCAAGATGGGATAGCCACAGATACGCAGTATTTT. As protein: CASSQDGIATDTQYF. The complete variable domain, with remaining parts taken from reference TRBV14 and TRBJ2-3, reads EAGVTQFPSHSVIEKGQTVTLRCDPISGHDNLYWYRRVMGKEIKFLLHFVKESKQDESGMPNNRFLAERTGGTYSTLKVQPAELEDSGVYFCASSQDGIATDTQYFGPGTRLTVL.

This clone occurred once. The chain has TRBV3-1 (or the pseudogene TRBV3-2) and TRBJ1-2, with no clear D. Trimming pared 4 bases from V and 4 bases from J, leaving 13 bases between. Germline V lookup: CDR1 LGHDT, CDR2 YNNKEL (reference sequence). The length of the CDR3 is 14 residues. Here the CDR3 DNA reads TGTGCCAGCAGCCCAACGAGAGCACTCTATGGCTACACCTTC. Translated, it gives CASSPTRALYGYTF.

The rearrangement uses TRBV9 and TRBJ1-1, with D possibly matching TRBD1 (5 bases). V was trimmed by 2 bases and J by 3 bases, leaving 23 bases between them. From germline, CDR1 is SGDLS and CDR2 YYNGEE. The CDR3 spans 18 residues. The CDR3 nucleotides are TGTGCCAGCAGCGTTTCTTTTGTGGGGCGAGGAGGGGACACTGAAGCTTTCTTT. Residues: CASSVSFVGRGGDTEAFF.

This clone was picked up one time. The CDR3 DNA follows: TGCGCCAGCAGCCAAGGGTCGGGGATGGAGACCCAGTACTTC. Its translation: CASSQGSGMETQYF. The chain employs TRBV4-1 and TRBJ2-5; D is perhaps TRBD2 (5 bases). The CDR3 contains 14 residues. V lost 1 base, J lost 5 bases, and 11 bases lay in between. Germline V gives CDR1 MGHRA, CDR2 YSYEKL.

The chain joins TRBV7-6 to TRBJ2-3, with D uncertain. The CDR3 consists of 12 residues. Trimming cost V 5 bases and J 5 bases, with 8 bases left between them. Per the germline V gene, CDR1 is SGHVS and CDR2 is FNYEAQ. CDR3 DNA: TGTGCCAGCAGCCCCAACCAAGATACGCAGTATTTT. Protein: CASSPNQDTQYF.

The chain carries TRBV9 and TRBJ2-1; TRBD2 matches 12 bases. From germline, CDR1 is SGDLS and CDR2 YYNGEE. There are 15 residues in the CDR3. V gave up 3 bases and J gave up 8 bases; unmatched junction bases: 6. DNA of the CDR3: TGTGCCAGCAGCGAGAGACTAGCGGGAGCCTATGAGCAGTTCTTC. It yields the protein CASSERLAGAYEQFF. The full variable domain, completed using reference TRBV9 and TRBJ2-1, is DSGVTQTPKHLITATGQRVTLRCSPRSGDLSVYWYQQSLDQGLQFLIQYYNGEERAKGNILERFSAQQFPDLHSELNLSSLELGDSALYFCASSERLAGAYEQFFGPGTRLTVL.

The chain couples TRBV5-6 to TRBJ2-5; the match to TRBD2 covers 10 bases. Germline values: CDR1 SGHDT, CDR2 YYEEEE. The V segment lost 1 base and the J segment 7 bases; nucleotides outside the gene matches: 13. The CDR3 loop spans 17 amino acids. The CDR3 here is CASSLLTASGSHSTQYF. For the CDR3, the DNA is TGTGCCAGCAGCTTGCTTACGGCTAGCGGGAGTCACTCGACCCAGTACTTC.

This clone was detected once. This rearrangement joins TRBV9 to TRBJ2-7, with no clear D. This CDR3 spans 16 amino acids. Germline V gene lookup returns CDR1 SGDLS and CDR2 YYNGEE. V was trimmed by 0 bases and J by 4 bases, leaving 17 bases between them. DNA for the CDR3: TGTGCCAGCAGCGTAGAGGTCTGGATGCCTCGATACGAGCAGTACTTC. This sequence encodes CASSVEVWMPRYEQYF.